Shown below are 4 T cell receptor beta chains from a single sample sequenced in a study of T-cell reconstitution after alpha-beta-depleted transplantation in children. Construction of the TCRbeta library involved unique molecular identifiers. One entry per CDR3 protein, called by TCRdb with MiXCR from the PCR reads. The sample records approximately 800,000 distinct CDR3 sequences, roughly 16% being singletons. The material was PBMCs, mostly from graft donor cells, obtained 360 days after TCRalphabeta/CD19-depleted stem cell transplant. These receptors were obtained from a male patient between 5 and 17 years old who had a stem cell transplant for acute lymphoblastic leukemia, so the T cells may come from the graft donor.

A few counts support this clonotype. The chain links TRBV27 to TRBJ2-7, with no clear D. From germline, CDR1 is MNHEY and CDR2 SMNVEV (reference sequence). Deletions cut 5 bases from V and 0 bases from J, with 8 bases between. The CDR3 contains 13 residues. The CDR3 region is CASSERSSYEQYF. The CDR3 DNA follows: TGTGCCAGCAGTGAAAGGAGCTCCTACGAGCAGTACTTC.

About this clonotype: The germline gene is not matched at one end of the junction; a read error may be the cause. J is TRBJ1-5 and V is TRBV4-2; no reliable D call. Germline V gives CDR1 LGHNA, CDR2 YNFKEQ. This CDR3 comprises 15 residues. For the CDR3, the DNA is TGTGCCAGCAGTAGTTGGGGTCCCCTGAATCATCCCCAGCATTTT. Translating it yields CASSSWGPLNHPQHF.

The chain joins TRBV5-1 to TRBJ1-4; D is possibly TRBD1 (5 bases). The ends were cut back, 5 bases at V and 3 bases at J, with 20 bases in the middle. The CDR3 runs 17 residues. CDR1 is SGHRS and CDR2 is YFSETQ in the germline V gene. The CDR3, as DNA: TGCGCCAGCAGTGGCGCAGCAGGGCACATTCCTAATGAAAAACTGTTTTTT. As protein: CASSGAAGHIPNEKLFF.

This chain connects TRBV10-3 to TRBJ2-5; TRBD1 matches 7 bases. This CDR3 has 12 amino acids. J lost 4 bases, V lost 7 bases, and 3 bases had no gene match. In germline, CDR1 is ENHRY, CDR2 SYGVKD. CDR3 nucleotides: TGTGCCATCACCAGGGGGTCAGAGACCCAGTACTTC. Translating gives CAITRGSETQYF.